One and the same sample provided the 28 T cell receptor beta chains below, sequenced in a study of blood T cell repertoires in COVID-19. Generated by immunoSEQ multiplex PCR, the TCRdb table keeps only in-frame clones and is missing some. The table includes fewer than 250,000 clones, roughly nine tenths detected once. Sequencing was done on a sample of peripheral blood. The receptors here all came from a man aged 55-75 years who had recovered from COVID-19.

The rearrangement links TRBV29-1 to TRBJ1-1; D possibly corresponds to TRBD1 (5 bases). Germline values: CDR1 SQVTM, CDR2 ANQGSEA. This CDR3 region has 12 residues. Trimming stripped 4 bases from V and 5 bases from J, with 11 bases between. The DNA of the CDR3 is TGCAGCGTTGTCCAGGGTAGGACTGAAGCTTTCTTT. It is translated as CSVVQGRTEAFF.

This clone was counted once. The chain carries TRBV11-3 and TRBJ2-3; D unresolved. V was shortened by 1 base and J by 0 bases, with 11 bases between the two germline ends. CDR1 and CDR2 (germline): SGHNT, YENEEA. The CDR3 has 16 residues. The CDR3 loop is CASSLGASVSTDTQYF. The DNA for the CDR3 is TGTGCCAGCAGCTTAGGGGCGTCGGTAAGCACAGATACGCAGTATTTT.

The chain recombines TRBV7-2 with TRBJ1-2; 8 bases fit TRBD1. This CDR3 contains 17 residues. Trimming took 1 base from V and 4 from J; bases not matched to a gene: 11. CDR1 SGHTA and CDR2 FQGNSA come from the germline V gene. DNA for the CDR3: TGTGCCAGCAGCTTAGGGGGGGGGACAGGCCGATCCTATGGCTACACCTTC. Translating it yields CASSLGGGTGRSYGYTF. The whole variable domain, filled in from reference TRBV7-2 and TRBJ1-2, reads GAGVSQSPSNKVTEKGKDVELRCDPISGHTALYWYRQSLGQGLEFLIYFQGNSAPDKSGLPSDRFSAERTGGSVSTLTIQRTQQEDSAVYLCASSLGGGTGRSYGYTFGSGTRLTVV.

The CDR3 sequence: CASSGGSSYNEQFF. CDR3 coding DNA: TGTGCCAGCTCAGGGGGGAGCTCCTACAATGAGCAGTTCTTC. The chain uses TRBV6-5 and TRBJ2-1; TRBD1 is a possible D gene (7 bases). CDR1 and CDR2 from the germline V gene are MNHEY and SVGAGI. The CDR3 is made up of 14 amino acids. Trimming stripped 8 bases from V and 0 bases from J, with 11 bases between.

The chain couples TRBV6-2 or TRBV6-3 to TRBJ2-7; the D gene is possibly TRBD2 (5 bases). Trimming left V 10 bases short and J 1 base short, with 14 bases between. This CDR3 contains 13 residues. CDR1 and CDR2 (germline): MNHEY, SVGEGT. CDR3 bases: TGTGCCACCACCCCGAGGGTTTCCTACGAGCAGTACTTC. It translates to CATTPRVSYEQYF.

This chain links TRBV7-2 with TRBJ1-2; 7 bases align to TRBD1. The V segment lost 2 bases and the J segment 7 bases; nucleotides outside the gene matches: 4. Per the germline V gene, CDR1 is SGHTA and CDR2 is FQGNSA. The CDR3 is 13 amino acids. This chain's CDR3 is CASSLNRGSGYTF. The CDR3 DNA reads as TGTGCCAGCAGCTTAAACAGGGGTTCTGGCTACACCTTC.

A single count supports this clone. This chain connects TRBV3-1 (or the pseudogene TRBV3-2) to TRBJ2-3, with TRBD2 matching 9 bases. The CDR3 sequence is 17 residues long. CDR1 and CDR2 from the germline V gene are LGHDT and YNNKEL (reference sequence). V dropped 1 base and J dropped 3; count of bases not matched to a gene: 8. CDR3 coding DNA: TGTGCCAGCAGCCAAGGGGCTAGCGGGACGGGAACAGATACGCAGTATTTT. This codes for CASSQGASGTGTDTQYF.

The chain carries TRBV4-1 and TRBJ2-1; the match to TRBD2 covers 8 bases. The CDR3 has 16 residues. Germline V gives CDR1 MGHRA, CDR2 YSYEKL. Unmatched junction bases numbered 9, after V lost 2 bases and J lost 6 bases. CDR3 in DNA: TGCGCCAGCAGCCAAACCCAGACCGGGACTAGCAATGAGCAGTTCTTC. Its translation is CASSQTQTGTSNEQFF.

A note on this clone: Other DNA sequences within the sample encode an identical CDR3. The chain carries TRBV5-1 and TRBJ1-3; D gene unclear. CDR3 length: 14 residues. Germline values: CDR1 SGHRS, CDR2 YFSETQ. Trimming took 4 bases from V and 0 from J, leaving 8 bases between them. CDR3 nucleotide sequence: TGCGCCAGCAGCCCCGGGAGCTCTGGAAACACCATATATTTT. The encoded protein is CASSPGSSGNTIYF.

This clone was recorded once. CDR3 in DNA: TGTGCCAGCAGCCAAGGGGGTCAGGGTGTAAACTATGGCTACACCTTC. Its translation is CASSQGGQGVNYGYTF. V is TRBV3-1 (or the pseudogene TRBV3-2) and J is TRBJ1-2; possible D gene TRBD1, 5 bases. V lost 1 base, J lost 2 bases, and 14 bases lay in between. Germline assignment: CDR1 LGHDT and CDR2 YNNKEL (reference sequence). CDR3 length: 16 residues.

The CDR3 region is CASSSGLAGFHEQYF. CDR3 nucleotides: TGTGCCAGCAGCTCCGGACTAGCGGGGTTTCACGAGCAGTACTTC. This chain connects TRBV9 to TRBJ2-7; 12 positions agree with TRBD2. V dropped 4 bases and J dropped 5; count of bases not matched to a gene: 7. The germline CDR1 and CDR2 sequences are SGDLS and YYNGEE. The CDR3 totals 15 residues.

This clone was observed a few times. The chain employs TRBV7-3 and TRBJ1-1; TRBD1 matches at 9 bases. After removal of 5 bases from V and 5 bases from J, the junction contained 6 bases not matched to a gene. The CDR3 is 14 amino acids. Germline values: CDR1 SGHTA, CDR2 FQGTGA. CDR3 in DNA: TGTGCCAGCAGCCCGTCGACAGGGGGGACTGAAGCTTTCTTT. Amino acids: CASSPSTGGTEAFF.

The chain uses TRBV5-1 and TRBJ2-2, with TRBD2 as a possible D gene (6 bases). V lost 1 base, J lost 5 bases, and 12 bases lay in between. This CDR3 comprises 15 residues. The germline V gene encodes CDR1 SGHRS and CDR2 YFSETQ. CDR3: CASSLSGSSTGELFF. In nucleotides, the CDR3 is TGCGCCAGCAGCTTGTCCGGGAGTAGTACCGGGGAGCTGTTTTTT.

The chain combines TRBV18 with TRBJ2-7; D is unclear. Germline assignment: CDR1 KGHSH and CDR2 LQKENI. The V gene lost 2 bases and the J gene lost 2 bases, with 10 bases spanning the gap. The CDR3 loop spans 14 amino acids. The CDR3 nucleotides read TGTGCCAGCTCACCAGGGTTAGCTACCTACGAGCAGTACTTC. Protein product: CASSPGLATYEQYF.

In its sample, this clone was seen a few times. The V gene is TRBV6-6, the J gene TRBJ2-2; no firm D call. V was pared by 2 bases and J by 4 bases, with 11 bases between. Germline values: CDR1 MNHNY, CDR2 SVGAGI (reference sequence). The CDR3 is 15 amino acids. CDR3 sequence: CASSYARISTGELFF. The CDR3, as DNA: TGTGCCAGCAGTTACGCCAGGATTAGCACCGGGGAGCTGTTTTTT.

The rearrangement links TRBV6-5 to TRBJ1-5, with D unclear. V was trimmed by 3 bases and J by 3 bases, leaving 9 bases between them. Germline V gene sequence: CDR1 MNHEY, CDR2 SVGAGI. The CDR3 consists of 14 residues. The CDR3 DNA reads TGTGCCAGCAGTTATCGTGGAGACAATCAGCCCCAGCATTTT. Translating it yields CASSYRGDNQPQHF.

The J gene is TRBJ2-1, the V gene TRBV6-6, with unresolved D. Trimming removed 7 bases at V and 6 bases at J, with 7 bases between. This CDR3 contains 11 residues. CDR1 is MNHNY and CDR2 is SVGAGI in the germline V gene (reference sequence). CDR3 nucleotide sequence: TGTGCCAGCATCCGCGGCAATGAGCAGTTCTTC. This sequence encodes CASIRGNEQFF.

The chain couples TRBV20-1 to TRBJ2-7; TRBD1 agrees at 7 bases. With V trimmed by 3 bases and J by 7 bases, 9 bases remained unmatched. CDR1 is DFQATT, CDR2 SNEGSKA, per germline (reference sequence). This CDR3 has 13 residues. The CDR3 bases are TGCAGTGCTAGTTACAGGGGTTCGAGGGAGCAGTACTTC. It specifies CSASYRGSREQYF.

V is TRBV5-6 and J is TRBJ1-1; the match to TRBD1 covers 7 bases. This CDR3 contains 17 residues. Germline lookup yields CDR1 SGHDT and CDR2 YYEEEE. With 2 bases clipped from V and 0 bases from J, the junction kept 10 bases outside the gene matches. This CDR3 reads CASSLGRKDRMNTEAFF. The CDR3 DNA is TGTGCCAGCAGCTTAGGTAGGAAGGACAGGATGAACACTGAAGCTTTCTTT.

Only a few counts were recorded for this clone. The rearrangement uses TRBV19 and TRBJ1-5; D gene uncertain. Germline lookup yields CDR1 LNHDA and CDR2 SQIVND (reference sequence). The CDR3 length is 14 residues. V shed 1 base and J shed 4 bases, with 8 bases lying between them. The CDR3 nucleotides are TGTGCCAGTAGTATAGGAGTTCTAAATCAGCCCCAGCATTTT. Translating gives CASSIGVLNQPQHF.

CDR3 loop: CASSFSGTGGTETQYF. The CDR3 DNA reads TGCGCCAGCAGCTTCTCCGGGACAGGGGGCACAGAGACCCAGTACTTC. V usage is TRBV5-1 and J usage is TRBJ2-5, with 12 bases lining up with TRBD1. The J segment lost 4 bases and the V segment lost 2 bases, leaving 6 bases of the junction unmatched. The germline gives CDR1 SGHRS, CDR2 YFSETQ. The CDR3 is 16 amino acids.

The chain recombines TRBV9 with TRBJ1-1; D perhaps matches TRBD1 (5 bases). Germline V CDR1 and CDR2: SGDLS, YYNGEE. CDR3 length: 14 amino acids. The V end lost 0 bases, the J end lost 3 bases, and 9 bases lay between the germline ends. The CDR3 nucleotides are TGTGCCAGCAGCGTAGAAGACAGATACACTGAAGCTTTCTTT. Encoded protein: CASSVEDRYTEAFF.

CDR3 nucleotide sequence: TGTGCCAGCAGCCAGGACAGTTTGAACGAGCAGTACTTC. Its protein is CASSQDSLNEQYF. The chain carries TRBV11-2 and TRBJ2-7; D is perhaps TRBD1 (6 bases). V was cut by 5 bases and J by 5 bases, with 13 bases left in between. CDR1 is SGHAT and CDR2 is FQNNGV in the germline V gene. The CDR3 extends over 13 amino acids.

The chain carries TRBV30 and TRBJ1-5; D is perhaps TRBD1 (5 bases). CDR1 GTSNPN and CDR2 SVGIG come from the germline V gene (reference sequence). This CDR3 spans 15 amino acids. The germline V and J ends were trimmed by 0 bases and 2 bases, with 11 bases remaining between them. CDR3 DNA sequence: TGTGCCTGGAGTGTGGGGGGTGCGGGCAATCAGCCCCAGCATTTT. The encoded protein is CAWSVGGAGNQPQHF.

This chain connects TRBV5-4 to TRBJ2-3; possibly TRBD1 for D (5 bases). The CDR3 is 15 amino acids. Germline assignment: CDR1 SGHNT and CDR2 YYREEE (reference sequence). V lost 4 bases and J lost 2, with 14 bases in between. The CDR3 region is CASSPATRVTDTQYF. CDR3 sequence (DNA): TGTGCCAGCAGCCCAGCAACCAGGGTCACAGATACGCAGTATTTT.

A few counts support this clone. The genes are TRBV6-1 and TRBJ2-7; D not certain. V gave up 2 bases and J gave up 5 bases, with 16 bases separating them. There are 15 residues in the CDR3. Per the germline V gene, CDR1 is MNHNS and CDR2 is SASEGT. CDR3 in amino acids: CASSEISQPSNEQYF. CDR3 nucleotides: TGTGCCAGCAGTGAAATTAGCCAGCCGTCCAACGAGCAGTACTTC.

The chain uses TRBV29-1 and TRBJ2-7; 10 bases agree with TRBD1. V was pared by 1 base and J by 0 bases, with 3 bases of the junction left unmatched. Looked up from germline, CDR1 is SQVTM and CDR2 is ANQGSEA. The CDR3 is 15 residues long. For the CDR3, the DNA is TGCAGCGTTGAAGCGGGACAGGGGTCCTCCTACGAGCAGTACTTC. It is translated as CSVEAGQGSSYEQYF.

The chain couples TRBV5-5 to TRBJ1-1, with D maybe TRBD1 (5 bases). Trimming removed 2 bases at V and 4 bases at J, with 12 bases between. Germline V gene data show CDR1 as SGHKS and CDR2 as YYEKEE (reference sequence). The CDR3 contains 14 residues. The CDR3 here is CASSFYSGGTEAFF. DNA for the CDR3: TGTGCCAGCAGCTTCTATTCGGGGGGCACTGAAGCTTTCTTT.